These 27 T cell receptor beta chains came from one sample sequenced in a study of T cell responses to AZD1222 COVID-19 vaccine. Repertoires were generated with immunoSEQ multiplex PCR, while TCRdb's copy carries only in-frame clones and drops some. The table includes approximately 43,000 clones, approximately 89% detected once. Sequenced material: peripheral blood, taken 28 days after the second AZD1222 dose. The receptors were sampled from an adult who received the AZD1222 COVID-19 vaccine.

V and J are TRBV7-9 and TRBJ2-2; maybe TRBD2 (7 bases). V lost 3 bases, J lost 0 bases, and 11 bases lay in between. The CDR3 is 16 residues long. From germline, CDR1 is SEHNR and CDR2 FQNEAQ (reference sequence). The DNA for the CDR3 is TGTGCCAGCAGCTTCCTGCGGGGGCCGAACACCGGGGAGCTGTTTTTT. This sequence encodes CASSFLRGPNTGELFF.

The chain joins TRBV19 to TRBJ1-2; possible D gene TRBD1, 6 bases. Trimming shortened V by 0 bases and J by 4 bases, and 15 bases separated the two germline ends. Per the germline V gene, CDR1 is LNHDA and CDR2 is SQIVND (reference sequence). The length of the CDR3 is 16 residues. The CDR3 reads CASSIDLTGPTYGYTF. CDR3 coding DNA: TGTGCCAGTAGTATAGATCTGACAGGACCAACCTATGGCTACACCTTC.

V gene TRBV9 combines with J gene TRBJ1-2, with 11 bases that match TRBD1. In germline, CDR1 is SGDLS, CDR2 YYNGEE. V was clipped by 5 bases and J by 4 bases; unmatched bases: 16. CDR3 length: 18 residues. CDR3 sequence: CASSGESGQGAWSYGYTF. The CDR3 bases are TGTGCCAGCAGTGGGGAATCCGGACAGGGGGCTTGGAGCTATGGCTACACCTTC.

The chain is built from TRBV5-1 and TRBJ1-1; D is undetermined. Trimming took 3 bases from V and 8 from J, leaving 14 bases between them. CDR3 size: 13 residues. The germline gives CDR1 SGHRS, CDR2 YFSETQ. The CDR3 region is CASSSTSVAEAFF. As DNA, the CDR3 is TGCGCCAGCAGCTCGACTTCGGTAGCCGAAGCTTTCTTT.

Turning to this clone: The junction departs from germline at one end; a sequencing error may be responsible. The J gene is TRBJ2-3, the V gene TRBV3-1 (or the pseudogene TRBV3-2); D call uncertain. The CDR3 is made up of 13 amino acids. The V gene's germline CDR1 is LGHDT and CDR2 YNNKEL (reference sequence). In nucleotides, the CDR3 is TGTGCCAGCAGCTTCGGGCGCACGGATACGCAGTATTTT. Amino acid sequence: CASSFGRTDTQYF.

This clone was detected a few times. In the same sample, other DNA sequences code for this CDR3. J is TRBJ1-2 and V is TRBV29-1, with 8 bases fitting TRBD1. This CDR3 is 12 amino acids long. The ends lost 4 bases at V and 6 bases at J; junction bases unmatched: 4. Germline CDR1 SQVTM, CDR2 ANQGSEA. The CDR3 region is CSVGGQADGYTF. CDR3 DNA sequence: TGCAGCGTTGGGGGACAGGCGGATGGCTACACCTTC.

The chain couples TRBV25-1 to TRBJ1-1; a possible D gene is TRBD1 (6 bases). Trimming cost V 3 bases and J 0 bases, with 11 bases left between them. Germline V lookup: CDR1 MGHDK, CDR2 SYGVNS. The CDR3 length is 15 residues. The CDR3 here is CASSDVQGMNTEAFF. The CDR3 nucleotides read TGTGCCAGCAGTGACGTACAGGGTATGAACACTGAAGCTTTCTTT.

The rearrangement links TRBV28 to TRBJ1-2; perhaps TRBD1 as D (5 bases). The germline V gene encodes CDR1 MDHEN and CDR2 SYDVKM. This CDR3 is 15 amino acids long. Trimming pared 4 bases from V and 3 bases from J, leaving 15 bases between. The CDR3 DNA reads TGTGCCAGCAGTTCGACCGCGGGGCTAGACTATGGCTACACCTTC. It codes for CASSSTAGLDYGYTF.

The CDR3 DNA follows: TGTGCCAGCAGCTTAAACGCCCCCGGGACAATCGGGGAGCTGTTTTTT. As protein: CASSLNAPGTIGELFF. The chain employs TRBV7-3 and TRBJ2-2; TRBD1 is a possible D gene (6 bases). CDR1 SGHTA and CDR2 FQGTGA come from the germline V gene. The V gene lost 1 base and the J gene lost 7 bases, with 16 bases spanning the gap. The CDR3 loop spans 16 amino acids.

The rearrangement links TRBV6-6 to TRBJ1-3, with TRBD1 as a possible D gene (5 bases). The V end lost 6 bases, the J end lost 0 bases, and 12 bases lay between the germline ends. The CDR3 spans 15 residues. Germline lookup yields CDR1 MNHNY and CDR2 SVGAGI (reference sequence). CDR3 coding DNA: TGTGCCAGCAGCAGACAGTTCATCTCTGGAAACACCATATATTTT. This translates into CASSRQFISGNTIYF.

V is TRBV3-1 (or the pseudogene TRBV3-2) and J is TRBJ1-5; D gene ambiguous. This CDR3 comprises 15 residues. Trimming cost V 1 base and J 2 bases, with 9 bases left between them. Germline CDR1 reads LGHDT; CDR2 reads YNNKEL (reference sequence). The DNA for the CDR3 is TGTGCCAGCAGCCAAGCCCATTCTGGCAATCAGCCCCAGCATTTT. The encoded protein is CASSQAHSGNQPQHF.

The rearrangement links TRBV6-4 to TRBJ2-6, with 7 positions matching TRBD2. Looked up from germline, CDR1 is MRHNA and CDR2 is SNTAGT. The V gene end was trimmed by 1 base and the J gene end by 0 bases; junction bases not matched to a gene: 0. The CDR3 runs 16 residues. CDR3 protein: CASSDLAGSGANVLTF. The DNA for the CDR3 is TGTGCCAGCAGTGACTTAGCGGGCTCTGGGGCCAACGTCCTGACTTTC.

This clone was seen only a few times. The J gene is TRBJ1-3, the V gene TRBV3-1 (or the pseudogene TRBV3-2), with no clear D. The CDR3 loop spans 15 amino acids. With 4 bases removed from V and 0 bases from J, the gap between germline ends came to 10 bases. Germline V gene lookup returns CDR1 LGHDT and CDR2 YNNKEL (reference sequence). In DNA form, the CDR3 reads TGTGCCAGCAGCCCCTCTCAGAGCTCTGGAAACACCATATATTTT. It yields the protein CASSPSQSSGNTIYF.

The chain carries TRBV3-1 (or the pseudogene TRBV3-2) and TRBJ1-3; 9 bases map to TRBD1. The V segment lost 4 bases and the J segment 2 bases; nucleotides outside the gene matches: 6. The germline V gene encodes CDR1 LGHDT and CDR2 YNNKEL (reference sequence). The CDR3 spans 16 residues. CDR3: CASSPRDRGAGNTIYF. CDR3 sequence (DNA): TGTGCCAGCAGCCCACGAGACAGGGGGGCTGGAAACACCATATATTTT.

V is TRBV7-9 and J is TRBJ1-6; a weak D match, TRBD1 (5 bases). CDR1 is SEHNR and CDR2 is FQNEAQ in the germline V gene (reference sequence). V dropped 1 base and J dropped 8 bases, with 6 bases sitting between them. The CDR3 has 13 amino acids. CDR3 region: CASSLVGDSPLHF. CDR3 sequence (DNA): TGTGCCAGCAGCTTAGTAGGGGATTCACCCCTCCACTTT. Looking up the rest from reference TRBV7-9 and TRBJ1-6 gives the full variable domain: DTGVSQNPRHKITKRGQNVTFRCDPISEHNRLYWYRQTLGQGPEFLTYFQNEAQLEKSRLLSDRFSAERPKGSFSTLEIQRTEQGDSAMYLCASSLVGDSPLHFGNGTRLTVT.

The chain employs TRBV27 and TRBJ1-6; D remains ambiguous. Germline CDR1 MNHEY, CDR2 SMNVEV (reference sequence). Trimming shortened V by 2 bases and J by 7 bases, and 9 bases separated the two germline ends. The CDR3 runs to 14 residues. The DNA for the CDR3 is TGTGCCAGCAGTTTAAGAGGGCTCAATTCACCCCTCCACTTT. It specifies CASSLRGLNSPLHF.

The chain is built from TRBV2 and TRBJ2-7; 8 positions match TRBD1. From germline, CDR1 is SNHLY and CDR2 FYNNEI. Trimming removed 2 bases from V and 6 bases from J; junction bases left unmatched: 12. The CDR3 spans 16 residues. The CDR3 DNA is TGTGCCAGCAGTGAAATTTCGACAGGGGTTAGGTCCGAGCAGTACTTC. This gives the protein CASSEISTGVRSEQYF.

The rearrangement links TRBV25-1 to TRBJ2-7; D perhaps matches TRBD2 (6 bases). This CDR3 is 15 amino acids long. Trimming left V 2 bases short and J 5 bases short, with 16 bases between. CDR1 and CDR2 (germline): MGHDK, SYGVNS. The CDR3 DNA reads TGTGCCAGCAGTGAAATGGGGACGGGAGAGGACGAGCAGTACTTC. Translation gives CASSEMGTGEDEQYF.

V usage is TRBV11-1 and J usage is TRBJ1-1; 9 bases agree with TRBD1. V lost 5 bases, J lost 3 bases, and 7 bases stayed unmatched. This CDR3 has 15 residues. The germline V gene has CDR1 SGHAT and CDR2 FQDESV (reference sequence). Here the CDR3 reads CASSLTGGRDTEAFF. CDR3 sequence (DNA): TGTGCCAGCAGCCTCACAGGGGGCCGGGACACTGAAGCTTTCTTT.

This rearrangement joins TRBV7-9 to TRBJ1-4, with D perhaps TRBD1 (6 bases). This CDR3 has 13 residues. The germline V gene has CDR1 SEHNR and CDR2 FQNEAQ (reference sequence). V was pared by 5 bases and J by 8 bases, with 12 bases between. The CDR3 is CASSKQGTEKLFF. In DNA form, the CDR3 reads TGTGCCAGCAGCAAACAGGGTACCGAAAAACTGTTTTTT.

This chain uses TRBV6-1 with TRBJ2-3, with a tentative D call TRBD1 (6 bases). The CDR3 runs 15 residues. V was cut by 2 bases and J by 1 base, with 10 bases left in between. Looked up from germline, CDR1 is MNHNS and CDR2 is SASEGT. This CDR3 is CASSEQGRGTDTQYF. The CDR3 region has the DNA TGTGCCAGCAGTGAACAGGGGAGAGGCACAGATACGCAGTATTTT.

The rearrangement uses TRBV27 and TRBJ2-7, with 7 positions matching TRBD2. V was clipped by 0 bases and J by 6 bases; unmatched bases: 2. CDR3 length: 13 residues. Per the germline V gene, CDR1 is MNHEY and CDR2 is SMNVEV (reference sequence). CDR3 nucleotides: TGTGCCAGCAGTTTATCGGGAGGGTTCGAGCAGTACTTC. Translation: CASSLSGGFEQYF.

The V call is TRBV2, the J call TRBJ2-5; TRBD1 matches 9 bases. V shed 7 bases and J 4 bases; nucleotides not matched to a gene: 7. Germline CDR1 SNHLY, CDR2 FYNNEI. This CDR3 region has 14 residues. CDR3 residues: CASNPTGGRETQYF. The CDR3 nucleotides are TGTGCCAGCAATCCGACAGGGGGTCGAGAGACCCAGTACTTC.

The rearrangement joins TRBV23-1 to TRBJ1-6, with D possibly being TRBD1 (5 bases). TRBV23-1 qualifies as an ORF whose function is uncertain. This CDR3 has 13 amino acids. V dropped 9 bases and J dropped 7 bases, with 13 bases sitting between them. The CDR3 DNA reads TGCGCCAGAACGGGACTGAGGAATTCACCCCTCCACTTT. Its translation: CARTGLRNSPLHF.

The chain links TRBV29-1 to TRBJ2-2, with 7 positions matching TRBD2. This CDR3 has 16 residues. CDR1 SQVTM and CDR2 ANQGSEA come from the germline V gene. Trimming at V came to 7 bases and at J to 7 bases, leaving 18 bases not matched to a gene. This CDR3 is CSAVPPGRESSGELFF. CDR3 in DNA: TGCAGCGCCGTGCCTCCGGGGCGGGAGTCGAGCGGGGAGCTGTTTTTT.

The chain recombines TRBV16 with TRBJ2-3; D tentatively fits TRBD1 or TRBD2 (5 bases each). This CDR3 has 13 amino acids. The germline CDR1 and CDR2 sequences are KGHSY and FQNENV. V was trimmed by 4 bases and J by 0 bases, leaving 5 bases between them. Written as DNA, the CDR3 is TGTGCCAGCAGCCGGGACAGCACAGATACGCAGTATTTT. This encodes CASSRDSTDTQYF.

The J gene is TRBJ1-1, the V gene TRBV10-3; D not certain. V lost 7 bases and J 2 bases, leaving 11 bases between the germline ends. This CDR3 spans 13 amino acids. Germline CDR1 ENHRY, CDR2 SYGVKD. CDR3 loop: CAINSDLNTEAFF. The CDR3 DNA reads TGTGCCATCAACTCGGACCTAAACACTGAAGCTTTCTTT.